This TCR beta chain was documented in a study of T cells in Graves' hyperthyroidism and ophthalmopathy. Study details: The initial diagnosis was the point when peripheral blood was collected, ahead of any treatment. Whole-study results and caveats: A model of 13 V-J features distinguished ophthalmopathy from stable hyperthyroidism. Blood also held most thyroid clonotypes expanded beyond 0.001.

Diagnosing involved the use of clinical symptoms, serum thyroxine and TRAb, thyroid ultrasound and orbital computed tomography. This clonotype was recorded many times. The antigen remains unidentified. Amplified regions were TCR beta CDR3 sequences from RNA transcripts. In the first-round RT-PCR of the TCR CDR3, the HTBI primer set was used. MiXCR, applied by TCRdb to the multiplex PCR reads, yields one record per CDR3 protein. The sample holds roughly 640,000 distinct CDR3 sequences; 16% are singletons and the top ten take 3% to 4%. This CDR3 is built from 16 residues. Germline assignment: CDR1 GTSNPN and CDR2 SVGIG (reference sequence). The V gene end was trimmed by 5 bases and the J gene end by 1 base; junction bases not matched to a gene: 11.

This TCR was recovered from a middle-aged woman with Graves' ophthalmopathy. The rearrangement joins TRBV30 to TRBJ1-5, with 7 nucleotides matching TRBD1. The sequenced sample consisted of blood. The CDR3 spells CAWSFGTDLSNQPQHF. As DNA, the CDR3 is TGTGCCTGGTCCTTCGGGACAGACTTAAGCAATCAGCCCCAGCATTTT.